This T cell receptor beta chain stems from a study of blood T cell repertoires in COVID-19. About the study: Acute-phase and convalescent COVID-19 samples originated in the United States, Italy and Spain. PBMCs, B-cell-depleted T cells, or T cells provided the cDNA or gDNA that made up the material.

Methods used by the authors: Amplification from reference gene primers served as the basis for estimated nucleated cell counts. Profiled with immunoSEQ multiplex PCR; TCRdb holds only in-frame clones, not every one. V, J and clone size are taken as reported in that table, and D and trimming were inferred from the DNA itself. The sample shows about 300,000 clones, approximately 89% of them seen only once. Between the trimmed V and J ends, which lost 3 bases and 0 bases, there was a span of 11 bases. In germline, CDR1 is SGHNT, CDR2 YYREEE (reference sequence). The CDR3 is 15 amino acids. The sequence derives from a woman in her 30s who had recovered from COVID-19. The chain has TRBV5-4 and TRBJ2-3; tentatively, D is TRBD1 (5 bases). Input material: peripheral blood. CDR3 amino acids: CASSSRQSSTDTQYF. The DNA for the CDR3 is TGTGCCAGCAGCTCGCGACAGTCTAGCACAGATACGCAGTATTTT. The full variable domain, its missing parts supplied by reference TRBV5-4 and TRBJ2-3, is ETGVTQSPTHLIKTRGQQVTLRCSSQSGHNTVSWYQQALGQGPQFIFQYYREEENGRGNFPPRFSGLQFPNYSSELNVNALELDDSALYLCASSSRQSSTDTQYFGPGTRLTVL.